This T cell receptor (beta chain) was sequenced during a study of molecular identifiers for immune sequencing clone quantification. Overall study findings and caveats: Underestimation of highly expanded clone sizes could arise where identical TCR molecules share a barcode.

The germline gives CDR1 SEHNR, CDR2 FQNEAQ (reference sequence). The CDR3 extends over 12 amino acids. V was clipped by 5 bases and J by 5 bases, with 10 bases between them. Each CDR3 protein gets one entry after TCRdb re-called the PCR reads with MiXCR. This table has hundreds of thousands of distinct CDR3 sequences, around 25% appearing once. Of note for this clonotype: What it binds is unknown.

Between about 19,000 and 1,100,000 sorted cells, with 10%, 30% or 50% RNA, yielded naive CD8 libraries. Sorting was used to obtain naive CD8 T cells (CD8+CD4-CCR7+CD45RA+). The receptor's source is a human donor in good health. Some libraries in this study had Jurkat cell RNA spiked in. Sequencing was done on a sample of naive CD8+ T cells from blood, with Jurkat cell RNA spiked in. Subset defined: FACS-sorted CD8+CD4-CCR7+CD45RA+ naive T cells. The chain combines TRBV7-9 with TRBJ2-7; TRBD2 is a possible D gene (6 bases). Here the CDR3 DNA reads TGTGCCAGCAGCCCACAGCGGGACGAGCAGTACTTC. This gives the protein CASSPQRDEQYF.